The rows below give T cell receptor beta chains drawn from one sample of a study of T cell responses to AZD1222 COVID-19 vaccine. Sequenced by immunoSEQ multiplex PCR; TCRdb stores in-frame clones only, minus some. The repertoire has about 130,000 clones, 93% of them found once; the top ten carry roughly 0.87%. Sequenced here: peripheral blood, sampled on day 0 of AZD1222 vaccination. These receptors came from an adult in good health. The CDR3 runs from the conserved cysteine through the conserved F or W. The order of the fields is J gene, D gene, V gene, CDR3 protein. The D gene is left open where the match is weak.

TRBJ1-1 - TRBV19 CASSKDYGTEAFF
TRBJ2-1 TRBD1 TRBV5-1 CASSLALGQGAEEQFF
TRBJ1-6 - TRBV18 CASSRTAVNSPLHF
TRBJ1-4 TRBD1 TRBV7-9 CASSSRGSNEKLFF
TRBJ2-1 TRBD1 TRBV6-5 CASSLERTGEKFF
TRBJ2-3 TRBD1 TRBV27 CASSPRQGNTDTQYF
TRBJ1-2 TRBD1 TRBV27 CASSSLRDRDLHGYTF
TRBJ1-2 TRBD1 TRBV29-1 CSVPGGAGYGYTF
TRBJ1-5 - TRBV14 CASSQSGRSNQPQHF
TRBJ1-2 - TRBV28 CATSEGNYGYTF
TRBJ1-2 - TRBV7-9 CASSAGPSYGYTF
TRBJ1-5 TRBD1 TRBV5-4 CASSLDRATEPQHF
TRBJ2-6 - TRBV5-1 CASTRQGGANVLTF
TRBJ2-7 TRBD1 TRBV7-6 CASSLHRGPSYEQYF
TRBJ1-1 - TRBV12-3/TRBV12-4 CASGLGGGTEAFF
TRBJ1-2 - TRBV27 CASSPRLSRDRYNYGYTF
TRBJ1-6 TRBD1 TRBV5-6 CASSLSKGAQSYNSPLHF
TRBJ1-2 - TRBV9 CASTKTASNYGYTF
TRBJ1-2 - TRBV4-1 CASSQAAGEVGYTF
TRBJ1-1 - TRBV12-3/TRBV12-4 CASSFNVAEAFF
TRBJ2-5 - TRBV27 CASRGGQHQETQYF
TRBJ1-2 - TRBV5-8 CASSPLGVSGYTF
TRBJ1-1 - TRBV9 CASSPPDPGAFF
TRBJ1-4 TRBD1 TRBV5-8 CASSLEGTGQGGEKLFF
TRBJ2-7 - TRBV2 CASSEGITGHWRGEQYF
TRBJ1-1 - TRBV7-2 CASSFRTATEAFF